A single sample is the source of the 29 T cell receptor beta chains below, sequenced in a study of blood T cells in healthy people across ages. Sample-barcoded 5' priming and a J-beta primer mix drove a second PCR of about 6 to 12 cycles. TCRdb reprocessed the 5' RACE reads via MiXCR and lists one record per CDR3 protein. The sample yields nearly 1 million distinct CDR3 sequences, roughly 51% seen once. The sample consisted of blood. The source of these receptors is a woman aged 55-75 years in good health.

This clonotype was seen a few times. An end of the junction does not agree with germline; a read error may underlie this. DNA for the CDR3: TGCAGTGTTAGACATGGAGGGAGACCCCACAATGAGCAGTTCTTC. It translates to CSVRHGGRPHNEQFF. The chain couples TRBV20-1 to TRBJ2-1, with a possible D match to TRBD2 (6 bases). The CDR3 is 15 residues long. Germline CDR1 DFQATT, CDR2 SNEGSKA (reference sequence).

The CDR3 coding sequence is TGCGCCAGCAGCCAAGGGGACCGGTATAATTCACCCCTCCACTTT. Residues: CASSQGDRYNSPLHF. The chain employs TRBV4-1 and TRBJ1-6; a weak D match, TRBD1 (5 bases). This CDR3 contains 15 residues. V lost 1 base and J lost 4, with 8 bases in between. Germline-derived CDR1 and CDR2 are MGHRA and YSYEKL.

The gene calls are TRBV28 and TRBJ1-4; D not resolved. This CDR3 comprises 13 residues. From germline, CDR1 is MDHEN and CDR2 SYDVKM. V shed 9 bases and J shed 9 bases, with 17 bases lying between them. This chain's CDR3 is CASRESRSKKLFF. CDR3 nucleotide sequence: TGTGCCAGTCGGGAGAGTCGGAGCAAAAAACTGTTTTTT.

The rearrangement uses TRBV3-1 and TRBJ2-5; TRBD2 matches 8 bases. V lost 1 base to trimming and J lost 0 bases; unmatched junction nucleotides: 1. Germline CDR1 LGHDT, CDR2 YNNKEL (reference sequence). The CDR3 sequence is 15 residues long. The CDR3 DNA follows: TGTGCCAGCAGCCAAGTGCGGGGGGACCAAGAGACCCAGTACTTC. Protein product: CASSQVRGDQETQYF.

This clonotype turned up a few times. The chain joins TRBV5-1 to TRBJ1-5; D not certain. Germline-derived CDR1 and CDR2 are SGHRS and YFSETQ. V was trimmed by 0 bases and J by 3 bases, leaving 4 bases between them. The CDR3 sequence is 13 residues long. CDR3 DNA sequence: TGCGCCAGCAGCTTGGACGTCAATCAGCCCCAGCATTTT. Its protein is CASSLDVNQPQHF.

The genes are TRBV20-1 and TRBJ1-4; no clear D. Trimming shortened V by 6 bases and J by 5 bases, and 16 bases separated the two germline ends. The CDR3 sequence is 14 residues long. Per germline, CDR1 DFQATT and CDR2 SNEGSKA (reference sequence). CDR3 bases: TGCAGTGCCCAGGCGGTTATCCCAAATGAAAAACTGTTTTTT. It encodes CSAQAVIPNEKLFF.

The rearrangement joins TRBV3-1 to TRBJ1-2, with D hard to call. Germline V gene data show CDR1 as LGHDT and CDR2 as YNNKEL (reference sequence). Trimming removed 1 base at V and 8 bases at J, with 8 bases between. This CDR3 spans 12 amino acids. CDR3: CASSQVGKGYTF. The CDR3 DNA reads TGTGCCAGCAGCCAAGTCGGAAAAGGCTACACCTTC. Using reference TRBV3-1 and TRBJ1-2 for the parts outside the CDR3, the full variable domain is DTAVSQTPKYLVTQMGNDKSIKCEQNLGHDTMYWYKQDSKKFLKIMFSYNNKELIINETVPNRFSPKSPDKAHLNLHINSLELGDSAVYFCASSQVGKGYTFGSGTRLTVV.

Remarks on this clonotype: The germline gene is not matched at one end of the junction; a read error may be the cause. V is TRBV15 and J is TRBJ2-7; D might be TRBD1 or TRBD2, each matching 6 bases. From germline, CDR1 is LNHNV and CDR2 YYDKDF (reference sequence). CDR3 length: 13 residues. CDR3 region: CVTSRGGLREQYF. The CDR3 DNA reads TGTGTCACCAGCAGAGGGGGACTTCGGGAGCAGTACTTC.

The chain is built from TRBV12-3 or TRBV12-4 and TRBJ2-7; 7 bases align to TRBD1. Trimming took 3 bases from V and 1 from J; bases not matched to a gene: 12. The CDR3 consists of 17 residues. The CDR3 sequence: CASSLEAQQGLSYEQYF. The CDR3 bases are TGTGCCAGCAGTTTGGAGGCCCAACAGGGGTTATCCTACGAGCAGTACTTC.

Details on this clonotype: Relative to the germline gene, one junction end is altered; a read error may explain this. The chain employs TRBV20-1 and TRBJ2-1, with D perhaps TRBD2 (7 bases). Germline assignment: CDR1 DFQATT and CDR2 SNEGSKA (reference sequence). CDR3 size: 15 residues. The CDR3 coding sequence is TGCAGTACCTCGAAGAGGGGGGGGCTCTACAATGAGCCGTTCTTC. Translation: CSTSKRGGLYNEPFF.

The chain carries TRBV7-9 and TRBJ1-6, with a tentative D call TRBD1 (5 bases). Trimming left V 1 base short and J 8 bases short, with 9 bases between. Germline V gene data show CDR1 as SEHNR and CDR2 as FQNEAQ (reference sequence). This CDR3 has 14 residues. CDR3: CASSLGQRYSPLHF. The CDR3 nucleotides are TGTGCCAGCAGCTTAGGACAGAGATATTCACCCCTCCACTTT.

V and J are TRBV20-1 and TRBJ2-1; 7 bases match TRBD1. The V gene end was trimmed by 4 bases and the J gene end by 4 bases; junction bases not matched to a gene: 7. Germline V gene sequence: CDR1 DFQATT, CDR2 SNEGSKA (reference sequence). The CDR3 has 14 amino acids. The CDR3 bases are TGCAGTGCTACTACCGGGACAGTTTACAATGAGCAGTTCTTC. Encoded protein: CSATTGTVYNEQFF.

The V gene is TRBV6-5, the J gene TRBJ2-7; 9 bases align to TRBD2. This CDR3 spans 15 amino acids. Germline assignment: CDR1 MNHEY and CDR2 SVGAGI. Trimming removed 6 bases from V and 0 bases from J; junction bases left unmatched: 6. DNA for the CDR3: TGTGCCAGCAGAATTAGCGGGAGAGGCTCCTACGAGCAGTACTTC. It codes for CASRISGRGSYEQYF.

This clonotype occurred a few times. The chain uses TRBV20-1 and TRBJ2-7, with 13 bases that match TRBD2. Germline loops: CDR1 DFQATT, CDR2 SNEGSKA (reference sequence). After removal of 7 bases from V and 5 bases from J, the junction contained 11 bases not matched to a gene. The CDR3 has 15 amino acids. The CDR3 protein is CSVNGAGLAGNEQYF. CDR3 sequence (DNA): TGCAGTGTAAATGGCGCGGGACTAGCGGGAAACGAGCAGTACTTC.

The J gene is TRBJ2-1, the V gene TRBV4-2, with a possible D match to TRBD1 (6 bases). The CDR3 contains 15 residues. The V end lost 1 base, the J end lost 3 bases, and 10 bases lay between the germline ends. Germline CDR1 reads LGHNA; CDR2 reads YNFKEQ. This chain's CDR3 is CASSQVETGYNEQFF. The CDR3 DNA sequence: TGTGCCAGCAGCCAAGTAGAGACAGGCTACAATGAGCAGTTCTTC.

This clonotype was counted only a few times. V gene TRBV7-2 combines with J gene TRBJ2-3; 14 bases map to TRBD2. The CDR3 is 17 amino acids. Germline CDR1 and CDR2: SGHTA and FQGNSA. V lost 6 bases and J lost 1; bases outside the gene matches: 6. CDR3 in DNA: TGTGCCAGCAGTCCTCCGGGACTAGCGGGAGGCACAGATACGCAGTATTTT. It is translated as CASSPPGLAGGTDTQYF.

The rearrangement joins TRBV5-1 to TRBJ2-3, with 8 bases fitting TRBD2. Germline lookup yields CDR1 SGHRS and CDR2 YFSETQ. CDR3 length equals 17 residues. V lost 0 bases and J lost 2; bases outside the gene matches: 8. Here the CDR3 reads CASSLGVGGRTTDTQYF. The CDR3 DNA sequence: TGCGCCAGCAGCTTGGGAGTGGGCGGGAGGACCACAGATACGCAGTATTTT.

The V call is TRBV27, the J call TRBJ2-5; no reliable D call. V lost 0 bases to trimming and J lost 1 base, with 15 bases between them. Germline V gene data show CDR1 as MNHEY and CDR2 as SMNVEV (reference sequence). There are 17 residues in the CDR3. The CDR3 bases are TGTGCCAGCAGTTTATCGGGGTTTTGGGTGTTCCAAGAGACCCAGTACTTC. Its protein is CASSLSGFWVFQETQYF.

The chain joins TRBV6-1 to TRBJ2-5; tentative D call: TRBD1 (7 bases). Trimming took 8 bases from V and 2 from J, leaving 15 bases between them. CDR3 length: 14 residues. CDR1 and CDR2 (germline): MNHNS, SASEGT. The CDR3 region has the DNA TGTGCCAGCGGGGGGACAGTTGGGCAAGAGACCCAGTACTTC. Translated: CASGGTVGQETQYF.

The chain has TRBV15 and TRBJ1-2; 10 nucleotides match TRBD1. J lost 4 bases, V lost 3 bases, and 8 bases had no gene match. The CDR3 has 16 amino acids. Germline-derived CDR1 and CDR2 are LNHNV and YYDKDF (reference sequence). The CDR3 DNA is TGTGCCACCAGCAGTGACGACAGGGGGCTGTTCTATGGCTACACCTTC. Encoded protein: CATSSDDRGLFYGYTF.

The gene calls are TRBV6-6 and TRBJ2-3, with TRBD2 identical over 8 bases. The ends lost 2 bases at V and 5 bases at J; junction bases unmatched: 9. There are 16 residues in the CDR3. Germline loops: CDR1 MNHNY, CDR2 SVGAGI (reference sequence). In nucleotides, the CDR3 is TGTGCCAGCAGTTACGATTCGGCGGGAGGAGGAGATACGCAGTATTTT. Encoded protein: CASSYDSAGGGDTQYF.

The chain employs TRBV20-1 and TRBJ1-5, with no clear D. The CDR3 is made up of 13 amino acids. The germline V and J ends were trimmed by 5 bases and 0 bases, with 8 bases remaining between them. Germline CDR1 is DFQATT and CDR2 is SNEGSKA (reference sequence). The chain's CDR3 is CSAQWNSNQPQHF. CDR3 nucleotide sequence: TGCAGTGCTCAGTGGAATAGCAATCAGCCCCAGCATTTT.

This clonotype was seen repeatedly, ten times or more. CDR3 coding DNA: TGTGCCAGCGCCCCAACACCTCGATCCACTGAGTACGAGCAGTACTTC. Translating it yields CASAPTPRSTEYEQYF. This chain joins TRBV5-5 and TRBJ2-7; D remains ambiguous. Germline lookup yields CDR1 SGHKS and CDR2 YYEKEE (reference sequence). CDR3 length: 16 residues. V dropped 7 bases and J dropped 4 bases, with 24 bases sitting between them.

This clonotype was seen a handful of times. DNA for the CDR3: TGTGCCAGCAGCTTAGCGCGAGGGGACGAGCAGTACTTC. It yields the protein CASSLARGDEQYF. The chain uses TRBV7-6 and TRBJ2-7, with D perhaps TRBD1 or TRBD2 (5 bases each). Deletions cut 0 bases from V and 5 bases from J, with 8 bases between. CDR1 is SGHVS and CDR2 is FNYEAQ in the germline V gene. The CDR3 runs 13 residues.

V is TRBV5-6 and J is TRBJ1-6; 10 bases agree with TRBD1. The CDR3 runs 16 residues. The V and J ends lost 4 bases and 7 bases, in that order; junction bases with no gene match: 8. Germline-derived CDR1 and CDR2 are SGHDT and YYEEEE. The CDR3 DNA is TGTGCCAGCAGCGCCCGGGACAGGGGATTAAATTCACCCCTCCACTTT. Its translation: CASSARDRGLNSPLHF.

This clonotype came up many times. This chain links TRBV29-1 with TRBJ2-7, with D hard to call. The V gene lost 0 bases and the J gene lost 4 bases, with 10 bases spanning the gap. This CDR3 has 13 amino acids. Germline-derived CDR1 and CDR2 are SQVTM and ANQGSEA. This CDR3 is CSVEDSFRYEQYF. The CDR3 DNA follows: TGCAGCGTTGAAGATAGCTTCAGATACGAGCAGTACTTC.

The chain joins TRBV28 to TRBJ2-3; D assignment may be TRBD1 or TRBD2 (5 bases each). The CDR3 has 14 amino acids. CDR1 is MDHEN and CDR2 is SYDVKM in the germline V gene. V lost 8 bases, J lost 5 bases, and 17 bases lay in between. In DNA form, the CDR3 reads TGTGCCAGCCGGGGCAGGGAATCGGGAGATACGCAGTATTTT. This gives the protein CASRGRESGDTQYF. Based on the CDR3 plus reference TRBV28 and TRBJ2-3, the full variable domain is DVKVTQSSRYLVKRTGEKVFLECVQDMDHENMFWYRQDPGLGLRLIYFSYDVKMKEKGDIPEGYSVSREKKERFSLILESASTNQTSMYLCASRGRESGDTQYFGPGTRLTVL.

J is TRBJ1-6 and V is TRBV29-1, with D possibly TRBD1 on 5 matching bases. This CDR3 has 14 residues. V shed 4 bases and J shed 7 bases, with 14 bases lying between them. Germline-derived CDR1 and CDR2 are SQVTM and ANQGSEA. The CDR3 loop is CSVVKGSRNSPLHF. CDR3 DNA: TGCAGCGTTGTAAAGGGGTCTAGGAATTCACCCCTCCACTTT.

V is TRBV27 and J is TRBJ2-5, with D maybe TRBD1 (6 bases). The CDR3 covers 16 residues. Trimming cost V 3 bases and J 0 bases, with 14 bases left between them. Germline CDR1 MNHEY, CDR2 SMNVEV (reference sequence). CDR3 DNA sequence: TGTGCCAGCAGTTTGTTGGGGGCGGGCTACCAAGAGACCCAGTACTTC. The encoded protein is CASSLLGAGYQETQYF.